The 23 T cell receptor beta chains listed next were all sequenced from one sample in a study of cytomegalovirus exposure and HLA in healthy donors. The PCR ran on 60 Vbeta and 13 Jbeta primers. The assay was immunoSEQ multiplex PCR, and TCRdb's table has in-frame clones only and misses some. The sample has about 160,000 clones; about four fifths are singletons. The sample was PBMCs. These receptors were collected from a man over 45 in good health and CMV-seropositive.

V usage is TRBV6-5 and J usage is TRBJ2-5; TRBD2 matches at 7 bases. The CDR3 is 14 amino acids. Germline V gene sequence: CDR1 MNHEY, CDR2 SVGAGI. V shed 5 bases, J shed 1 base, and the junction held 4 bases outside the gene matches. The CDR3 nucleotides read TGTGCCAGCAGTCCGCGGGGGATCCAAGAGACCCAGTACTTC. Translation gives CASSPRGIQETQYF.

This chain joins TRBV6-5 and TRBJ2-1; 11 bases line up with TRBD2. CDR3 length: 15 residues. Germline-derived CDR1 and CDR2 are MNHEY and SVGAGI. Unmatched junction bases numbered 5, after V lost 6 bases and J lost 4 bases. The DNA for the CDR3 is TGTGCCAGCAGCTTCCGACTAGCGGGGTACAATGAGCAGTTCTTC. It is translated as CASSFRLAGYNEQFF.

A word on this clone: Different DNA sequences within this sample yield the same CDR3. The chain uses TRBV6-5 and TRBJ2-2, with D possibly TRBD2 on 6 matching bases. V lost 0 bases to trimming and J lost 4 bases, with 6 bases between them. Germline CDR1 is MNHEY and CDR2 is SVGAGI. The CDR3 runs 14 residues. CDR3 residues: CASSYSGGTGELFF. CDR3 nucleotides: TGTGCCAGCAGTTACTCGGGGGGCACCGGGGAGCTGTTTTTT.

The CDR3 protein is CASSVDPQGPYEQYF. As DNA, the CDR3 is TGTGCCAGCAGCGTAGACCCACAGGGGCCCTACGAGCAGTACTTC. The rearrangement links TRBV9 to TRBJ2-5; 7 bases are shared with TRBD1. The J call may not be correct, given that the DNA end is closer to TRBJ2-7. The CDR3 contains 15 residues. Germline CDR1 SGDLS, CDR2 YYNGEE.

The chain combines TRBV7-8 with TRBJ2-7, with a tentative D call TRBD2 (6 bases). V was pared by 0 bases and J by 6 bases, with 12 bases between. The CDR3 contains 14 residues. Germline V gives CDR1 SGHVS, CDR2 FQNEAQ. CDR3 bases: TGTGCCAGCAGCTTAGCGCTGCGGGGTGCCGAGCAGTACTTC. It yields the protein CASSLALRGAEQYF.

The V gene is TRBV2, the J gene TRBJ2-1; 7 bases line up with TRBD2. V lost 11 bases to trimming and J lost 3 bases; unmatched junction nucleotides: 7. CDR3 length: 13 amino acids. The V gene's germline CDR1 is SNHLY and CDR2 FYNNEI. This chain's CDR3 is CAVRLAVYNEQFF. CDR3 DNA sequence: TGTGCCGTCCGACTAGCAGTCTACAATGAGCAGTTCTTC.

V and J are TRBV4-1 and TRBJ2-7, with 7 bases matching TRBD2. V dropped 0 bases and J dropped 4; count of bases not matched to a gene: 6. Germline V CDR1 and CDR2: MGHRA, YSYEKL. This CDR3 has 15 residues. The CDR3 protein is CASSQEPGGDYEQYF. CDR3 in DNA: TGCGCCAGCAGCCAAGAACCGGGAGGAGATTACGAGCAGTACTTC.

The chain has TRBV6-5 and TRBJ1-4; tentative D call: TRBD1 (6 bases). The germline CDR1 and CDR2 sequences are MNHEY and SVGAGI. Trimming left V 6 bases short and J 3 bases short, with 14 bases between. The CDR3 runs to 15 residues. In nucleotides, the CDR3 is TGTGCCAGCAGCGAGGTGACAGGCTCTAATGAAAAACTGTTTTTT. Translation: CASSEVTGSNEKLFF.

The chain joins TRBV7-6 to TRBJ1-1, with 7 bases aligning to TRBD1. The CDR3 is made up of 16 amino acids. V shed 5 bases, J shed 2 bases, and the junction held 11 bases outside the gene matches. The germline CDR1 and CDR2 sequences are SGHVS and FNYEAQ. Here the CDR3 reads CASSPGGRNINTEAFF. CDR3 coding DNA: TGTGCCAGCAGCCCAGGGGGGCGGAACATTAACACTGAAGCTTTCTTT.

The chain recombines TRBV7-9 with TRBJ2-1; maybe TRBD2 (5 bases). The CDR3 runs to 15 residues. Germline lookup yields CDR1 SEHNR and CDR2 FQNEAQ (reference sequence). V was trimmed by 5 bases and J by 0 bases, leaving 11 bases between them. The CDR3 bases are TGTGCCAGCAGCCCCGGGGTGGACTCCTACAATGAGCAGTTCTTC. Encoded protein: CASSPGVDSYNEQFF.

This clone was recorded only once. The chain joins TRBV19 to TRBJ2-1; 7 nucleotides agree with TRBD1. Germline-derived CDR1 and CDR2 are LNHDA and SQIVND (reference sequence). The CDR3 consists of 18 residues. V trimming: 4 bases; J trimming: 1 base; junction bases outside the gene matches: 13. CDR3 in DNA: TGTGCCAGTAGTACCCTTCCAGGGGGAACAAGTTCCTACAATGAGCAGTTCTTC. This translates into CASSTLPGGTSSYNEQFF.

The chain combines TRBV7-2 with TRBJ1-5; TRBD1 matches 9 bases. Germline assignment: CDR1 SGHTA and CDR2 FQGNSA. J lost 0 bases, V lost 5 bases, and 8 bases had no gene match. The CDR3 has 17 residues. The CDR3 region has the DNA TGTGCCAGCAGCACAGGGGGCCGCGGGTATAGCAATCAGCCCCAGCATTTT. Protein: CASSTGGRGYSNQPQHF.

In regard to this clone: A junction boundary mismatches the germline segment, possibly from a read error. In nucleotides, the CDR3 is TGTGCCAGCAGCGTAGCCGCCAGCGGGAGGGCGGCAGATACGCAGTATTTT. Translating it yields CASSVAASGRAADTQYF. V usage is TRBV7-6 and J usage is TRBJ2-3; TRBD2 agrees at 10 bases. There are 17 residues in the CDR3. Germline V CDR1 and CDR2: SGHVS, FNYEAQ. Full variable domain (rest looked up from reference TRBV7-6 and TRBJ2-3): GAGVSQSPRYKVTKRGQDVALRCDPISGHVSLYWYRQALGQGPEFLTYFNYEAQQDKSGLPNDRFSAERPEGSISTLTIQRTEQRDSAMYRCASSVAASGRAADTQYFGPGTRLTVL.

On this clone: Other DNA sequences in this specimen translate into the identical CDR3. J is TRBJ2-1 and V is TRBV29-1, with 11 bases aligning to TRBD2. The CDR3 loop spans 16 amino acids. The J segment lost 1 base and the V segment lost 2 bases, leaving 4 bases of the junction unmatched. The germline CDR1 and CDR2 sequences are SQVTM and ANQGSEA. The chain's CDR3 is CSVELAGGSSYNEQFF. The CDR3 DNA reads as TGCAGCGTTGAACTAGCGGGGGGAAGTTCCTACAATGAGCAGTTCTTC.

This rearrangement joins TRBV27 to TRBJ2-1; 10 bases fit TRBD2. Germline-derived CDR1 and CDR2 are MNHEY and SMNVEV (reference sequence). Trimming cost V 8 bases and J 6 bases; bases outside gene matches: 16. The CDR3 consists of 17 residues. The CDR3 sequence: CASREGTSGNPVNEQFF. The CDR3 DNA follows: TGTGCCAGCCGGGAAGGAACTAGCGGGAATCCCGTCAATGAGCAGTTCTTC.

This sequence joins TRBV10-3 and TRBJ2-2, with 9 bases lining up with TRBD1. The germline gives CDR1 ENHRY, CDR2 SYGVKD. This CDR3 has 17 amino acids. Germline trimming cut 4 bases from V and 6 bases from J; bases unmatched to any gene: 12. In DNA form, the CDR3 reads TGTGCCATCAGTGCGTACATAACAGGGGGCGTCGCCGGGGAGCTGTTTTTT. This codes for CAISAYITGGVAGELFF.

The chain employs TRBV18 and TRBJ1-2, with D unclear. This CDR3 has 11 residues. CDR1 and CDR2 (germline): KGHSH, LQKENI. V lost 4 bases, J lost 5 bases, and 5 bases lay in between. The CDR3 nucleotides are TGTGCCAGCTCACAAGAGTATGGCTACACCTTC. Amino acids: CASSQEYGYTF.

CDR3 DNA: TGCGCCAGCAGCTCGAGCCAAGCGGGTGGCTACGAGCAGTACTTC. Residues: CASSSSQAGGYEQYF. The V gene is TRBV5-1, the J gene TRBJ2-7, with a weak D call TRBD2 (6 bases). Germline CDR1 reads SGHRS; CDR2 reads YFSETQ. Trimming took 3 bases from V and 3 from J, leaving 16 bases between them. The CDR3 is 15 amino acids.

The chain couples TRBV27 to TRBJ1-2; possibly TRBD1 for D (6 bases). The CDR3 runs 14 residues. Per germline, CDR1 MNHEY and CDR2 SMNVEV (reference sequence). Trimming removed 7 bases from V and 6 bases from J, with 18 bases in between. The CDR3 nucleotides read TGTGCCAGCAATCCATACCCAGGGGTCGATGGCTACACCTTC. It codes for CASNPYPGVDGYTF.

The chain recombines TRBV30 with TRBJ1-4; TRBD1 is a possible D gene (6 bases). Looked up from germline, CDR1 is GTSNPN and CDR2 is SVGIG (reference sequence). The CDR3 runs 15 residues. V lost 0 bases to trimming and J lost 4 bases, with 12 bases between them. The CDR3 sequence is CAWSVGGQVNEKLFF. The CDR3 coding sequence is TGTGCCTGGAGTGTAGGGGGACAAGTTAATGAAAAACTGTTTTTT.

This chain links TRBV10-3 with TRBJ2-7; perhaps TRBD1 as D (6 bases). The germline V and J ends were trimmed by 6 bases and 7 bases, with 16 bases remaining between them. CDR1 and CDR2 from the germline V gene are ENHRY and SYGVKD. CDR3 length: 13 residues. The CDR3 DNA reads as TGTGCCATCAGGCCTGGACAGAACTCGGAGCAGTACTTC. Translation gives CAIRPGQNSEQYF.

The chain is built from TRBV7-2 and TRBJ2-3; TRBD2 matches at 11 bases. J was trimmed by 2 bases and V by 0 bases; bases with no gene match: 10. CDR1 SGHTA and CDR2 FQGNSA come from the germline V gene. The length of the CDR3 is 19 residues. CDR3 bases: TGTGCCAGCAGCTTAGCGGGGGCGGTAGCGGGAGGGGACACAGATACGCAGTATTTT. It translates to CASSLAGAVAGGDTDTQYF.

The V and J genes are TRBV28 and TRBJ1-3; D not resolved. V was pared by 5 bases and J by 4 bases, with 9 bases between. Per the germline V gene, CDR1 is MDHEN and CDR2 is SYDVKM. The CDR3 runs to 13 residues. In DNA form, the CDR3 reads TGTGCCAGCAGTCGAGGGCGGGGAAACACCATATATTTT. Encoded protein: CASSRGRGNTIYF.